The rows below give T cell receptor beta chains drawn from one sample of a study of blood T cell repertoires in COVID-19. Libraries were prepared by immunoSEQ multiplex PCR; TCRdb keeps only in-frame clonotypes and omits some of them. The table has 95,000 to 150,000 clones, 78% seen once; the top ten hold about 2.5%. The specimen was peripheral blood. These TCRs come from a man in his 70s with acute or convalescent COVID-19. CDR3s include the opening cysteine and the closing phenylalanine or tryptophan. The D gene is left open where the match is weak. Expanded clones are given a class, and other clones once, few, many or no size at all.

d_call,v_call,j_call,clone_size,cdr3_aa,cdr3_nt
TRBD2,TRBV6-5,TRBJ2-3,-,CAGETSGGAQAQYF,TGTGCCGGGGAGACTAGCGGGGGGGCACAAGCGCAGTATTTT
-,TRBV5-1,TRBJ1-1,-,CASSLVLGQNTEAFF,TGCGCCAGCAGCTTGGTTCTGGGCCAGAACACTGAAGCTTTCTTT
-,TRBV14,TRBJ2-2,-,CASSQGGWNTGELFF,TGTGCCAGCAGCCAAGGCGGATGGAACACCGGGGAGCTGTTTTTT
-,TRBV9,TRBJ1-1,-,CASSATGMNTEAFF,TGTGCCAGCAGCGCCACAGGGATGAACACTGAAGCTTTCTTT
TRBD1,TRBV5-6,TRBJ1-5,-,CASSPTGQRPQHF,TGTGCCAGCAGCCCAACGGGACAGCGGCCCCAGCATTTT
TRBD1,TRBV6-6,TRBJ2-5,-,CASSDGTGETQYF,TGTGCCAGCAGTGACGGGACAGGGGAGACCCAGTACTTC
TRBD1,TRBV5-4,TRBJ1-1,-,CASSVGQGANMNTEAFF,TGTGCCAGCAGCGTGGGACAGGGGGCTAACATGAACACTGAAGCTTTCTTT
-,TRBV19,TRBJ1-2,-,CASTAGGTNYGYTF,TGTGCCAGTACCGCCGGGGGGACGAACTATGGCTACACCTTC
-,TRBV7-8,TRBJ2-1,once,CASSLVRGDEQFF,TGTGCCAGCAGCTTAGTCAGGGGCGATGAGCAGTTCTTC
TRBD2,TRBV2,TRBJ2-3,-,CASRIAGSTDTQYF,TGTGCCAGCAGGATAGCGGGGAGCACAGATACGCAGTATTTT
-,TRBV7-8,TRBJ1-1,-,CASSLARGPRPEAFF,TGTGCCAGCAGCTTAGCAAGGGGCCCACGCCCTGAAGCTTTCTTT
-,TRBV7-9,TRBJ1-4,-,CASSLVDLRGEKLFF,TGTGCCAGCAGCTTAGTAGATCTCCGGGGGGAAAAACTGTTTTTT
-,TRBV7-2,TRBJ2-2,-,CATMRGLEGGELFF,TGTGCCACCATGCGGGGCCTGGAGGGCGGGGAGCTGTTTTTT
-,TRBV5-4,TRBJ2-6,few,CASSLARGSGSGANVLTF,TGTGCCAGCAGCTTGGCTAGGGGCAGTGGCTCTGGGGCCAACGTCCTGACTTTC
-,TRBV7-8,TRBJ2-1,-,CASSTSRSYNEQFF,TGTGCCAGCAGTACCTCTCGGTCCTACAATGAGCAGTTCTTC
TRBD2,TRBV5-1,TRBJ2-3,once,CASSSLTSGGATDTQYF,TGCGCCAGCAGCTCGTTGACTAGCGGGGGGGCCACAGATACGCAGTATTTT
TRBD1,TRBV5-1,TRBJ1-6,-,CASSYLGTGVGNSPLHF,TGCGCCAGCAGCTACTTAGGAACAGGGGTCGGGAATTCACCCCTCCACTTT
TRBD1,TRBV9,TRBJ2-1,-,CASSEGQGRDNEQFF,TGTGCCAGCAGCGAAGGACAGGGTCGCGACAATGAGCAGTTCTTC
-,TRBV28,TRBJ1-2,-,CASRDTGTSKNYGYTF,TGTGCCAGCAGGGACACCGGGACAAGTAAAAACTATGGCTACACCTTC
-,TRBV7-3,TRBJ1-6,-,CASSSQVNSPLHF,TGTGCCAGCAGCTCCCAGGTGAATTCACCCCTCCACTTT
TRBD1,TRBV11-2,TRBJ2-2,-,CASSHTGTGTLGELFF,TGTGCCAGCAGCCATACCGGGACAGGGACTTTAGGGGAGCTGTTTTTT
TRBD1,TRBV19,TRBJ1-4,-,CASSGTGGVEKLFF,TGTGCCAGTAGTGGGACAGGAGGGGTTGAAAAACTGTTTTTT
TRBD1,TRBV2,TRBJ1-1,-,CASSGGRGRHTEAFF,TGTGCCAGCAGTGGCGGCAGGGGGCGACACACTGAAGCTTTCTTT
TRBD1,TRBV6-4,TRBJ1-1,once,CASRGQGWDTEAFF,TGTGCCAGCAGGGGACAGGGTTGGGATACTGAAGCTTTCTTT
-,TRBV11-1,TRBJ2-1,-,CASSLAGGNEQFF,TGTGCCAGCAGCTTAGCGGGGGGTAATGAGCAGTTCTTC
TRBD2,TRBV9,TRBJ2-1,-,CASSPSWTSGYDSYNEQFF,TGTGCCAGCAGCCCGAGCTGGACTAGCGGGTACGACTCCTACAATGAGCAGTTCTTC
TRBD1,TRBV5-4,TRBJ1-1,-,CASSEWDRGTEAFF,TGTGCCAGCAGCGAATGGGACAGGGGCACTGAAGCTTTCTTT
-,TRBV18,TRBJ2-7,-,CASSPSLSSEQYF,TGTGCCAGCTCACCATCGTTGTCGTCCGAGCAGTACTTC
-,TRBV5-1,TRBJ2-7,-,CASSARTAYEQYF,TGCGCCAGCAGCGCGCGGACAGCCTACGAGCAGTACTTC